This record concerns one T cell receptor beta chain sequence. The data stem from a study of blood T cell repertoires in COVID-19. Background on the study: Material from acute and convalescent COVID-19 was sourced from the United States, Italy and Spain. In each case, the material was cDNA or gDNA derived from T cells, B-cell-depleted T cells, or PBMCs.

The V gene's germline CDR1 is MDHEN and CDR2 SYDVKM. The CDR3 consists of 15 residues. V lost 5 bases and J 4 bases, leaving 17 bases between the germline ends. Original data processing: Nucleated cell number was recorded as an estimate derived from reference gene primer amplification. The data were produced by immunoSEQ multiplex PCR, yet TCRdb's version contains in-frame clones alone and is incomplete. The V and J calls and clone size are taken from that table; D and trimming were inferred from the DNA. The table has about 670,000 clones, 75% to 90% seen once. Sequenced: peripheral blood. The chain carries TRBV28 and TRBJ1-2, with D possibly matching TRBD1 (6 bases). The clonotype comes from a woman between 18 and 29 years old with acute or convalescent COVID-19. The CDR3 nucleotides read TGTGCCAGCAGTCCCCCCGGGGCAGGGGCCTATGGCTACACCTTC. This gives the protein CASSPPGAGAYGYTF.